These T cell receptor beta chains were read from a single sample in a study of cytomegalovirus exposure and HLA in healthy donors. TCRdb's table, derived via immunoSEQ multiplex PCR, lists solely in-frame clones and lacks some. Here the sample spans some 200,000 clones, 75% to 85% being singletons. The sequenced sample was PBMCs. The source of these receptors is a woman aged 18-29 years in good health and CMV-seronegative. Both conserved end residues are part of each CDR3.

CDR3aa: CASSPPDRTNYGYTF; j_gene: TRBJ1-2; v_gene: TRBV28
CDR3aa: CASSQATGPYEQYF; j_gene: TRBJ2-7; v_gene: TRBV4-1
CDR3aa: CASSLFSGGYEQYF; j_gene: TRBJ2-7; v_gene: TRBV7-9
CDR3aa: CASSSRDNVLNEQFF; j_gene: TRBJ2-1; v_gene: TRBV7-9
CDR3aa: CASSTSTDNYGYTF; j_gene: TRBJ1-2; v_gene: TRBV9
CDR3aa: CASSEKGATEPQHF; j_gene: TRBJ1-5; v_gene: TRBV19
CDR3aa: CAVGERAETQYF; j_gene: TRBJ2-5; v_gene: TRBV2
CDR3aa: CASSLRGPQSSYNEQFF; j_gene: TRBJ2-1; v_gene: TRBV5-6
CDR3aa: CSVLDSGTEAFF; j_gene: TRBJ1-1; v_gene: TRBV29-1
CDR3aa: CASSLRGGLTGELFF; j_gene: TRBJ2-2; v_gene: TRBV5-8
CDR3aa: CASSLGLGEAYEQYF; j_gene: TRBJ2-7; v_gene: TRBV5-1
CDR3aa: CASSQDLWAVIMNTEAFF; j_gene: TRBJ1-1; v_gene: TRBV4-1
CDR3aa: CASSPLTGDGYTF; j_gene: TRBJ1-2; v_gene: TRBV6-4
CDR3aa: CASSMMGYGQGFSYEQYF; j_gene: -; v_gene: TRBV19
CDR3aa: CASNPGPGVITGELFF; j_gene: TRBJ2-2; v_gene: TRBV19
CDR3aa: CASSLARSQGAGYTF; j_gene: TRBJ1-2; v_gene: TRBV7-8
CDR3aa: CASSPHGATNEKLFF; j_gene: TRBJ1-4; v_gene: TRBV28
CDR3aa: CAWRAGGSEKLFF; j_gene: TRBJ1-4; v_gene: TRBV30
CDR3aa: CASSPPGKGDYGYTF; j_gene: TRBJ1-2; v_gene: TRBV18